Described below is a single T cell receptor (beta chain) sequence and its context. Its antigen is not identified. Germline V gives CDR1 DFQATT, CDR2 SNEGSKA (reference sequence). CDR3 length: 11 residues. Method: immunoSEQ multiplex PCR; TCRdb's copy keeps in-frame clones and lacks some. The data hold 140,000 to 150,000 clones, with roughly 92% observed a single time. This sample is part of a study of T cell responses to AZD1222 COVID-19 vaccine. Overall study findings and caveats: Every sample of the repertoires postdated the peak T cell response.

The TCR sequence derives from an adult in good health. The specimen was peripheral blood, collected on day 0 of AZD1222 vaccination. The V and J genes are TRBV20-1 and TRBJ1-2; D not resolved. CDR3 sequence: CAAPRNYGYTF. CDR3 sequence (DNA): TGCGCCGCCCCCAGGAACTATGGCTACACCTTC.